This T cell receptor beta chain was identified during a study of T cell responses to AZD1222 COVID-19 vaccine. Study observations and caveats: Mostly white British, mostly female donors; authors suggested clonal diversity may be underestimated. None of the repertoires were sampled until the peak T cell response had passed.

Repertoires were generated with immunoSEQ multiplex PCR, while TCRdb's copy carries only in-frame clones and drops some. The data hold around 89,000 clones, with 80% to 90% observed a single time. About this clone: The antigen remains undetermined.

The CDR3 runs to 16 residues. Germline-derived CDR1 and CDR2 are LGHDT and YNNKEL (reference sequence). Trimming shortened V by 4 bases and J by 1 base, and 14 bases separated the two germline ends. The sample was peripheral blood, taken on day 0 of AZD1222 vaccination. The TCR originated in an adult in good health. The rearrangement links TRBV3-1 (or the pseudogene TRBV3-2) to TRBJ1-5; tentatively, D is TRBD1 (6 bases). The CDR3 bases are TGTGCCAGCAGCCTGAGGGGGGGGAGCAGCAATCAGCCCCAGCATTTT. Its translation is CASSLRGGSSNQPQHF.